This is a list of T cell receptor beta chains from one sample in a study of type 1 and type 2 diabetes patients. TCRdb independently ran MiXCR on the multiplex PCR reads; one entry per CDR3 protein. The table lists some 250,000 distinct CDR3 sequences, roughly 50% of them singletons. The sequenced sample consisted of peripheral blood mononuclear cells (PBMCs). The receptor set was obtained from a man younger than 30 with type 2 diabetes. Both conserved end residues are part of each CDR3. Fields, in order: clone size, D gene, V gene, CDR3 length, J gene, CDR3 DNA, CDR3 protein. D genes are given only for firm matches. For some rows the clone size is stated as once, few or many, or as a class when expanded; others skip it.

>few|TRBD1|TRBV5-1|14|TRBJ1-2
TGCGCCAGCAGCTCCGGGACAGGGGGTGATGGCTACACCTTC
CASSSGTGGDGYTF
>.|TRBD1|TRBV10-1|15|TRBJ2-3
TGCGCCAGCAGCGAGACAGGGGGTTTCACAGATACGCAGTATTTT
CASSETGGFTDTQYF
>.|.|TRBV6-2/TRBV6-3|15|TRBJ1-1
TGTGCCAGCAGTGAATCGGGGAGATCGAACACTGAAGCTTTCTTT
CASSESGRSNTEAFF
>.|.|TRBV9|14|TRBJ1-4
TGTGCCAGCAGCACACAGGGAGGGAGTGAAAAACTGTTTTTT
CASSTQGGSEKLFF
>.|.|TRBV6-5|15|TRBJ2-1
TGTGCCAGCTCTCTCGTAGGGCTTGCGATAAGTGAGCAGTTCTTC
CASSLVGLAISEQFF
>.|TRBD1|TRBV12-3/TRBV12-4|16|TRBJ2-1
TGTGCCAGCAGTATACCCGGGACAGCCTCCTACAATGAGCAGTTCTTC
CASSIPGTASYNEQFF
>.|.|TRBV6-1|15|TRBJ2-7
TGTGCCAGCAGTGATTTCGAGAACAGCTCCTACGAGCAGTACTTC
CASSDFENSSYEQYF
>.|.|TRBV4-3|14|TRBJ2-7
TGCGCCAGCAGGCTCGGGACGGACACCTACGAGCAGTACTTC
CASRLGTDTYEQYF
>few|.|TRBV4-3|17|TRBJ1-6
TGCGCCAGCAGCCAAGATATGGGCACAGGGAAGAATTCACCCCTCCACTTT
CASSQDMGTGKNSPLHF
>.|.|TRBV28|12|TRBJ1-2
TGTGCCAGCAGCCCCGAGGAGTATGGCTACACCTTC
CASSPEEYGYTF
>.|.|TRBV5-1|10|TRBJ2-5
TGCGCCAGTCCTCTAGAGACCCAGTACTTC
CASPLETQYF
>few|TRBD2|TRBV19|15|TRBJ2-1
TGTGCCAGTAGTATACTGGCGGGAGGGAGGGATGAGCAGTTCTTC
CASSILAGGRDEQFF
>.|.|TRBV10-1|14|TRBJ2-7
TGCGCCAGCAGCGGCTACATCGGAGGGGCCGAGCAGTACTTC
CASSGYIGGAEQYF
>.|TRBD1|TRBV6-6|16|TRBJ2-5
TGTGCCAGCAGTCCCACCGGGACAGGGGGCCGGGAGACCCAGTACTTC
CASSPTGTGGRETQYF
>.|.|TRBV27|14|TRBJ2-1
TGTGCCAGCAGTCCCGTCAGTGTCTACAATGAGCAGTTCTTC
CASSPVSVYNEQFF
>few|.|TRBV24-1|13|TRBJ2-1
TGTGCCACCAGTGATTTTCAGGGGAATGAGCAGTTCTTC
CATSDFQGNEQFF
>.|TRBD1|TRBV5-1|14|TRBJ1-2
TGCGCCAGCAGCCTCACCTTACAGGGGAATGGCTACACCTTC
CASSLTLQGNGYTF
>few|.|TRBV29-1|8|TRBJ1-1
TGCCGGGGGGAGGAAGCTTTCTTT
CRGEEAFF
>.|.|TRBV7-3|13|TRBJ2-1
TGTGCCAGCAGCTTAACCGGGACTTCTGAGCAGTTCTTC
CASSLTGTSEQFF
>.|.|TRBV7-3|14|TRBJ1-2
TGTGCCAGCAGCCCTAGGGACAAAGAATATGGCTACACCTTC
CASSPRDKEYGYTF
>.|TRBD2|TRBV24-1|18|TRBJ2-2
TGTGCCACCAGTGATTCCGGCTCAGCGGGGGAGAACACCGGGGAGCTGTTTTTT
CATSDSGSAGENTGELFF
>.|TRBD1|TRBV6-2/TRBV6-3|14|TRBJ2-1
TGTGCCAGCAGTTACACCACCGCCGGGACAGCGCAGTTCTTC
CASSYTTAGTAQFF
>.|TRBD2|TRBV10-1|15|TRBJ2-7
TGCGCCAGCAGTGACATCCGGACTAGTCGGTACGAGCAGTACTTC
CASSDIRTSRYEQYF
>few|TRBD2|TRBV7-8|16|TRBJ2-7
TGTGCCAGCAGCTCCCCACCGCGGGGGAGTTACTACGAGCAGTACTTC
CASSSPPRGSYYEQYF
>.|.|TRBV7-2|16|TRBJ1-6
TGTGCCAGCAGCTTAGGCATGGCGGAGAGGAATTCACCCCTCCACTTT
CASSLGMAERNSPLHF
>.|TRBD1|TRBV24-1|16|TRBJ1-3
TGTGCCACCAGTGATCCGGGACAGGGTTCTGGAAACACCATATGTTTT
CATSDPGQGSGNTICF
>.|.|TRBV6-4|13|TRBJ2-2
TGTGCCAGCAGGCCAGCCAACACCGGGGAGCTGTTTTTT
CASRPANTGELFF
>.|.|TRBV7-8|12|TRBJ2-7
TGTGCCAGCAGCCCCATACGGGAAGAGCAGTACTTC
CASSPIREEQYF
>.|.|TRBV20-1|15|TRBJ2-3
TGCAGTGCTAGAGTGCCAGCGACGAGCACAGATACGCAGTATTTT
CSARVPATSTDTQYF
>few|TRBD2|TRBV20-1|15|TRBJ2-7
TGCAGTGCTAGTGGCGCAGCGGGAGTATCCTACGAGCAGTACTTC
CSASGAAGVSYEQYF
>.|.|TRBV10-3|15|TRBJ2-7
TGTGCCATCAGTCAAAAGCGAGGGTATTCCTACGAGCAGTACTTC
CAISQKRGYSYEQYF
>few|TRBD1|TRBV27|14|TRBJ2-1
TGTGCCAGCACCCTGACAGGGAGCTACAATGAGCAGTTCTTC
CASTLTGSYNEQFF
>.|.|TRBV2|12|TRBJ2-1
TGTGCCAGCAGACGGGCGGCCAATGAGCAGTTCTTC
CASRRAANEQFF
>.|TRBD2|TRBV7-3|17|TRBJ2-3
TGTGCCAGCAGCTTCTTGCCGCGGGGGGGCCGAGCAGATACGCAGTATTTT
CASSFLPRGGRADTQYF
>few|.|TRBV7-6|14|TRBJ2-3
TGTGCCAGCAGCTTTATAATCGGCACAGATACGCAGTATTTT
CASSFIIGTDTQYF
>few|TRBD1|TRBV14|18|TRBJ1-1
TGTGCCAGCAGCCAAGAAGGTTGGTGCGGGACAGGGGGCTTGTTGGCTTTCTTT
CASSQEGWCGTGGLLAFF
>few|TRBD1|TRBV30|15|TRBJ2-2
TGTGCCTGGAGTAGGGGACAGGGGTACACCGGGGAGCTGTTTTTT
CAWSRGQGYTGELFF
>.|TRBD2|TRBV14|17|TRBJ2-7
TGTGCCAGCAGCCAACTACAAAGCGGGGGGCCGACCTACGAGCAGTACTTC
CASSQLQSGGPTYEQYF
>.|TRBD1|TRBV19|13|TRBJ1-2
TGTGCCAGCTTGGACAGGCCCCACTATGGCTACACCTTC
CASLDRPHYGYTF
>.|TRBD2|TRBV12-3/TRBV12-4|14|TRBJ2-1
TGTGCCAGCAGTTTCGGACTAGCGGGCAATGAGCAGTTCTTC
CASSFGLAGNEQFF
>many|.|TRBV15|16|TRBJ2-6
TGTGCCACCAGACAGGGAGATAGCTCTGGGGCCAACGTCCTGACTTTC
CATRQGDSSGANVLTF
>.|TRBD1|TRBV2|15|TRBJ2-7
TGTGCCAGCAGTGTCTGGGGGACAGACTCCTACGAGCAGTACTTC
CASSVWGTDSYEQYF
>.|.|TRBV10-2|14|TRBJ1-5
TGCGCCAGCACAGACCCATATAGCAATCAGCCCCAGCATTTT
CASTDPYSNQPQHF
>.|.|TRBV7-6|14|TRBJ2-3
TGTGCCAGCAGCTCAGGCCCGGCGGGAGATACGCAGTATTTT
CASSSGPAGDTQYF
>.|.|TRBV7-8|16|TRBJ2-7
TGTGCCAGCAGCTTATTAGTGCGGCCGTCCCGGGGGGAGCAGTACTTC
CASSLLVRPSRGEQYF
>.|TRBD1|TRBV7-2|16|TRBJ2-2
TGTGCCAGCAGTAGACCGGGACAGGGAACGGACGGGGAGCTGTTTTTT
CASSRPGQGTDGELFF
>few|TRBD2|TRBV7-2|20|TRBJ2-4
TGTGCCAGCAGCACAGAAGCCGGGACTAGCGGGGGGGGAGCCAAAAACATTCAGTACTTC
CASSTEAGTSGGGAKNIQYF
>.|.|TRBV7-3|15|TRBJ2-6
TGTGCCAGCAGCCCCCACAGCTCTGGGGCCAACGTCCTGACTTTC
CASSPHSSGANVLTF
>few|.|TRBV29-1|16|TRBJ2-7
TGCAGCGTTGAAGATGGGCAGTTTTCTAGCCCACACGAGCAGTACTTC
CSVEDGQFSSPHEQYF